A single sample gave rise to the 8 T cell receptor beta chains below, sequenced in a study of OX40 agonist ivuxolimab in advanced cancers. TCRdb keeps only in-frame clones here, not all; method: immunoSEQ multiplex PCR. The table includes under 65,000 clones, roughly 85% detected once. Sequences were derived from CD4+ or CD8+ T cells sorted from blood, sampled in a trial of the OX40 agonist ivuxolimab. These receptors were collected from an adult with an advanced solid tumor such as melanoma, head and neck, liver or kidney cancer.

In DNA, the CDR3 is TGTGCCAGCAGCCCCGACAAGAGCACCTACGAGCAGTACTTC. Encoded protein: CASSPDKSTYEQYF. The V gene is TRBV7-9, the J gene TRBJ2-7, with D unclear. The length of the CDR3 is 14 residues. V was pared by 5 bases and J by 2 bases, with 13 bases between. Germline CDR1 SEHNR, CDR2 FQNEAQ (reference sequence).

The J gene is TRBJ1-1, the V gene TRBV7-2; D is ambiguous. V was pared by 4 bases and J by 5 bases, with 20 bases between. The CDR3 extends over 16 amino acids. CDR1 is SGHTA, CDR2 FQGNSA, per germline. In DNA, the CDR3 is TGTGCCAGCAGCTCTCACCTCAAAGATGGAAATACTGAAGCTTTCTTT. Its protein is CASSSHLKDGNTEAFF. Using reference TRBV7-2 and TRBJ1-1 for the parts outside the CDR3, the full variable domain is GAGVSQSPSNKVTEKGKDVELRCDPISGHTALYWYRQSLGQGLEFLIYFQGNSAPDKSGLPSDRFSAERTGGSVSTLTIQRTQQEDSAVYLCASSSHLKDGNTEAFFGQGTRLTVV.

This chain links TRBV29-1 with TRBJ2-1, with D perhaps given as TRBD1 or TRBD2 (5 bases each). Trimming took 6 bases from V and 0 from J, leaving 15 bases between them. This CDR3 spans 15 amino acids. Germline CDR1 reads SQVTM; CDR2 reads ANQGSEA. CDR3 region: CSVRRDPSSYNEQFF. In DNA form, the CDR3 reads TGCAGCGTCCGCAGGGACCCCAGCTCCTACAATGAGCAGTTCTTC.

The chain uses TRBV10-3 and TRBJ2-7, with 7 bases identical to TRBD2. This CDR3 spans 14 amino acids. Per germline, CDR1 ENHRY and CDR2 SYGVKD. The junction had 6 bases not matched to a gene; V was cut back by 1 base and J by 6 bases. The CDR3 region is CAISEFETGGEQYF. The CDR3 DNA sequence: TGTGCCATCAGTGAGTTTGAGACGGGGGGCGAGCAGTACTTC.

The chain is built from TRBV7-9 and TRBJ2-3; no clear D. The CDR3 is made up of 15 amino acids. V lost 0 bases, J lost 2 bases, and 9 bases lay in between. Germline values: CDR1 SEHNR, CDR2 FQNEAQ (reference sequence). In DNA, the CDR3 is TGTGCCAGCAGCTTAGCGAAAGGGCCCACAGATACGCAGTATTTT. The encoded protein is CASSLAKGPTDTQYF.

The sample holds one count of this clone. V is TRBV5-1 and J is TRBJ2-5; TRBD2 matches at 9 bases. Per germline, CDR1 SGHRS and CDR2 YFSETQ. J lost 1 base, V lost 3 bases, and 13 bases had no gene match. The CDR3 totals 18 residues. CDR3 coding DNA: TGCGCCAGCAGCTCCCCGAGTAGCGGGGGTTCGACCCAAGAGACCCAGTACTTC. Translation: CASSSPSSGGSTQETQYF.

V usage is TRBV28 and J usage is TRBJ2-3, with TRBD1 matching 7 bases. The trim removed 4 bases at V and 4 bases at J, leaving 8 bases unmatched. CDR3 length: 15 residues. The germline V gene encodes CDR1 MDHEN and CDR2 SYDVKM. The CDR3 region is CASSSLTGFPDTQYF. DNA for the CDR3: TGTGCCAGCAGTTCCTTGACAGGGTTCCCAGATACGCAGTATTTT.

This clone was seen more than once but under ten times. The chain recombines TRBV18 with TRBJ2-2; TRBD1 matches at 7 bases. Germline CDR1 is KGHSH and CDR2 is LQKENI. The ends lost 5 bases at V and 6 bases at J; junction bases unmatched: 3. The CDR3 totals 13 residues. Here the CDR3 DNA reads TGTGCCAGCTCAACTCAGGGGGCCGGGGAGCTGTTTTTT. Translation: CASSTQGAGELFF.